The 30 T cell receptor beta chains given below trace back to one sample, sequenced in a study of blood T cell repertoires in COVID-19. Some clones are missing from TCRdb's copy, which holds only in-frame ones; the method was immunoSEQ multiplex PCR. This table holds approximately 93,000 clones, around two thirds found once. Input material: peripheral blood. All receptors come from a man between 65 and 85 years old with COVID-19, enrolled during active disease.

Here the CDR3 DNA reads TGTGCCAGCAGCGTAGCAGTCCGGGATGAGCAGTTCTTC. This sequence encodes CASSVAVRDEQFF. The chain is built from TRBV9 and TRBJ2-1; D ambiguous. V was cut by 0 bases and J by 8 bases, with 9 bases left in between. CDR1 is SGDLS, CDR2 YYNGEE, per germline. CDR3 size: 13 residues.

This clone was seen only once. J is TRBJ2-2 and V is TRBV6-2 or TRBV6-3; 9 positions match TRBD2. Trimming removed 4 bases from V and 4 bases from J; junction bases left unmatched: 10. Germline V gene data show CDR1 as MNHEY and CDR2 as SVGEGT. The CDR3 extends over 17 amino acids. The DNA of the CDR3 is TGTGCCAGCAGTTTCGAACCGGGACTAGCCGGCACCGGGGAGCTGTTTTTT. This gives the protein CASSFEPGLAGTGELFF.

The chain uses TRBV15 and TRBJ2-7, with 7 bases matching TRBD1. Trimming cost V 8 bases and J 9 bases; bases outside gene matches: 16. The CDR3 has 14 amino acids. The germline CDR1 and CDR2 sequences are LNHNV and YYDKDF (reference sequence). For the CDR3, the DNA is TGTGCCACCGGGATAAGGGACAGCCGGATAGGGCAGTACTTC. This gives the protein CATGIRDSRIGQYF.

This clone was detected once. This chain links TRBV6-5 with TRBJ1-2; D is undetermined. The CDR3 length is 14 residues. The V gene lost 0 bases and the J gene lost 0 bases, with 5 bases spanning the gap. The germline CDR1 and CDR2 sequences are MNHEY and SVGAGI. CDR3 region: CASSYSPANYGYTF. CDR3 in DNA: TGTGCCAGCAGTTACTCTCCAGCTAACTATGGCTACACCTTC.

The CDR3 DNA follows: TGTGCCTGGACAGGGTTGTTCGGGGAGCTGTTTTTT. This codes for CAWTGLFGELFF. The rearrangement joins TRBV30 to TRBJ2-2, with D tentatively TRBD1 (5 bases). Trimming left V 4 bases short and J 7 bases short, with 10 bases between. The CDR3 sequence is 12 residues long. Germline CDR1 and CDR2: GTSNPN and SVGIG (reference sequence).

This chain joins TRBV19 and TRBJ1-3; D is unresolved. The germline gives CDR1 LNHDA, CDR2 SQIVND (reference sequence). The CDR3 contains 12 residues. The ends were cut back, 5 bases at V and 3 bases at J, with 5 bases in the middle. The CDR3 loop reads CASSPGGNTIYF. In DNA form, the CDR3 reads TGTGCCAGTAGTCCCGGTGGAAACACCATATATTTT.

The rearrangement uses TRBV5-4 and TRBJ1-1; D remains ambiguous. Germline loops: CDR1 SGHNT, CDR2 YYREEE (reference sequence). Trimming removed 0 bases from V and 5 bases from J, with 14 bases in between. The CDR3 has 15 amino acids. The CDR3 sequence is CASSLEVGVRTEAFF. CDR3 in DNA: TGTGCCAGCAGCTTGGAGGTAGGAGTGCGGACTGAAGCTTTCTTT.

This chain links TRBV5-1 with TRBJ1-3; 8 positions match TRBD1. Germline CDR1 and CDR2: SGHRS and YFSETQ. This CDR3 has 16 residues. Germline trimming cut 4 bases from V and 1 base from J; bases unmatched to any gene: 7. This CDR3 is CASSGTGTGSGNTIYF. The CDR3 nucleotides read TGCGCCAGCAGCGGGACCGGGACAGGTTCTGGAAACACCATATATTTT.

The CDR3 DNA reads as TGTGCCAGTAGTCCCCCTGGGACAGGGGGTGAAAAACTGTTTTTT. The encoded protein is CASSPPGTGGEKLFF. The genes are TRBV19 and TRBJ1-4; 11 bases fit TRBD1. This CDR3 contains 15 residues. J gave up 7 bases and V 5 bases, and 6 bases lay outside the gene matches. Per the germline V gene, CDR1 is LNHDA and CDR2 is SQIVND (reference sequence).

V is TRBV5-3 and J is TRBJ1-6; 9 positions match TRBD1. TRBV5-3 is labeled an ORF, and its function is uncertain. CDR3 length equals 17 residues. The J segment lost 0 bases and the V segment lost 4 bases, leaving 5 bases of the junction unmatched. In DNA form, the CDR3 reads TGTGCCAGAAGCCACGACAGGGGGATCTCCTATAATTCACCCCTCCACTTT. This codes for CARSHDRGISYNSPLHF.

The rearrangement uses TRBV27 and TRBJ2-2; TRBD2 agrees at 10 bases. V lost 4 bases, J lost 4 bases, and 3 bases stayed unmatched. The CDR3 covers 15 residues. Germline V gene lookup returns CDR1 MNHEY and CDR2 SMNVEV (reference sequence). As DNA, the CDR3 is TGTGCCAGCAGTTCTATAGCGGGAGGCACCGGGGAGCTGTTTTTT. Translation: CASSSIAGGTGELFF.

The chain couples TRBV7-9 to TRBJ1-1, with a possible D match to TRBD1 (5 bases). Trimming shortened V by 5 bases and J by 9 bases, and 13 bases separated the two germline ends. The CDR3 totals 12 residues. Germline V lookup: CDR1 SEHNR, CDR2 FQNEAQ (reference sequence). The CDR3 region is CASSPGLGQAFF. The CDR3 DNA reads TGTGCCAGCAGCCCCGGCCTGGGGCAAGCTTTCTTT.

The V call is TRBV27, the J call TRBJ1-1; D ambiguous. V was trimmed by 3 bases and J by 8 bases, leaving 16 bases between them. CDR3 length: 14 residues. Germline CDR1 MNHEY, CDR2 SMNVEV (reference sequence). The CDR3 DNA reads as TGTGCCAGCAGTTTTACGGCTACGAGGAGAGAAGCTTTCTTT. Translated, it gives CASSFTATRREAFF.

The gene calls are TRBV30 and TRBJ1-1; TRBD1 agrees at 9 bases. The CDR3 is 13 amino acids. With 3 bases clipped from V and 3 bases from J, the junction kept 2 bases outside the gene matches. Germline loops: CDR1 GTSNPN, CDR2 SVGIG (reference sequence). The CDR3: CAWRGQGYTEAFF. CDR3 nucleotides: TGTGCCTGGAGAGGACAGGGGTACACTGAAGCTTTCTTT.

This chain joins TRBV19 and TRBJ1-2; 8 bases are a match to TRBD1. Germline lookup yields CDR1 LNHDA and CDR2 SQIVND (reference sequence). The CDR3 is 15 residues long. Trimming cost V 6 bases and J 8 bases; bases outside gene matches: 14. CDR3 coding DNA: TGTGCCAGTAGCCTCGCCAGGGGGCCCGTCCAGGGCTACACCTTC. This encodes CASSLARGPVQGYTF.

This sequence joins TRBV6-2 or TRBV6-3 and TRBJ2-1; 16 bases agree with TRBD2. CDR3 length: 15 residues. Germline CDR1 and CDR2: MNHEY and SVGEGT. V was pared by 6 bases and J by 9 bases, with 5 bases of the junction left unmatched. The CDR3 DNA is TGTGCCAGCAGCGTGGGACTAGCGGGAGGGGGTGAGCAGTTCTTC. Amino acid sequence: CASSVGLAGGGEQFF.

This clone was seen more than once but under ten times. The gene calls are TRBV6-5 and TRBJ2-7, with a tentative D call TRBD1 (5 bases). Trimming shortened V by 10 bases and J by 6 bases, and 22 bases separated the two germline ends. Germline CDR1 reads MNHEY; CDR2 reads SVGAGI. The CDR3 has 14 amino acids. The CDR3 spells CATSSLPDSREQYF. The CDR3 coding sequence is TGTGCCACGTCATCCTTACCCGACAGCCGCGAGCAGTACTTC.

CDR3 sequence reads: CASSSWPESRELFF. The CDR3, as DNA: TGTGCCAGCAGCTCCTGGCCCGAATCCAGGGAGCTGTTTTTT. This chain links TRBV7-9 with TRBJ2-2; D is uncertain. The CDR3 runs 14 residues. Trimming stripped 4 bases from V and 9 bases from J, with 15 bases between. Germline V gives CDR1 SEHNR, CDR2 FQNEAQ (reference sequence). Full variable domain (remainder filled in from reference TRBV7-9 and TRBJ2-2): DTGVSQNPRHKITKRGQNVTFRCDPISEHNRLYWYRQTLGQGPEFLTYFQNEAQLEKSRLLSDRFSAERPKGSFSTLEIQRTEQGDSAMYLCASSSWPESRELFFGEGSRLTVL.

The chain is built from TRBV7-3 and TRBJ2-1, with TRBD2 matching 7 bases. The CDR3 totals 11 residues. V was clipped by 5 bases and J by 10 bases; unmatched bases: 2. Germline V gives CDR1 SGHTA, CDR2 FQGTGA. CDR3 sequence (DNA): TGTGCCAGCAGCCAGGGAGGGGAGCAGTTCTTC. Translated: CASSQGGEQFF.

This chain links TRBV29-1 with TRBJ2-7, with 7 bases matching TRBD1. J gave up 3 bases and V 4 bases, and 9 bases lay outside the gene matches. CDR1 is SQVTM and CDR2 is ANQGSEA in the germline V gene. There are 14 residues in the CDR3. The CDR3 DNA sequence: TGCAGCGTTGTTACCCGTAACAGGGGCTACGAGCAGTACTTC. Translating it yields CSVVTRNRGYEQYF.

This clone was observed at least ten times. The chain combines TRBV19 with TRBJ2-1, with 8 bases matching TRBD2. Germline V gene lookup returns CDR1 LNHDA and CDR2 SQIVND (reference sequence). The ends lost 5 bases at V and 7 bases at J; junction bases unmatched: 19. This CDR3 is built from 18 residues. In DNA, the CDR3 is TGTGCCAGTAGTCCGCCCCTGTGGGAGCGGGAGAAGAGGAATGAGCAGTTCTTC. Translation: CASSPPLWEREKRNEQFF.

This rearrangement joins TRBV30 to TRBJ1-2, with D maybe TRBD1 (5 bases). V lost 0 bases and J lost 2, with 10 bases in between. This CDR3 spans 14 amino acids. In germline, CDR1 is GTSNPN, CDR2 SVGIG (reference sequence). CDR3 loop: CAWSVHRGNYGYTF. The CDR3 DNA sequence: TGTGCCTGGAGTGTACACCGGGGGAACTATGGCTACACCTTC. The whole variable domain, remainder taken from reference TRBV30 and TRBJ1-2, is SQTIHQWPATLVQPVGSPLSLECTVEGTSNPNLYWYRQAAGRGLQLLFYSVGIGQISSEVPQNLSASRPQDRQFILSSKKLLLSDSGFYLCAWSVHRGNYGYTFGSGTRLTVV.

V is TRBV19 and J is TRBJ2-5; no reliable D call. Per the germline V gene, CDR1 is LNHDA and CDR2 is SQIVND (reference sequence). The CDR3 length is 12 residues. V was shortened by 5 bases and J by 9 bases, with 13 bases between the two germline ends. The CDR3 nucleotides are TGTGCCAGTAGTGTCTCCCAAGGAGCCCAGTACTTC. It codes for CASSVSQGAQYF.

The chain combines TRBV5-5 with TRBJ2-2, with D tentatively TRBD2 (5 bases). Trimming removed 1 base at V and 1 base at J, with 8 bases between. CDR3 length equals 15 residues. The germline V gene has CDR1 SGHKS and CDR2 YYEKEE (reference sequence). The chain's CDR3 is CASSLSSMNTGELFF. In DNA form, the CDR3 reads TGTGCCAGCAGCTTGTCTAGCATGAACACCGGGGAGCTGTTTTTT.

CDR3 DNA sequence: TGCGCCAGCAGTGACCTAGTAATAGATACGCAGTATTTT. Translating it yields CASSDLVIDTQYF. This chain uses TRBV10-1 with TRBJ2-3, with D uncertain. The germline gives CDR1 WNHNN, CDR2 SYGVQD (reference sequence). The CDR3 has 13 amino acids. Trimming removed 3 bases at V and 5 bases at J, with 9 bases between.

CDR3 residues: CASSLSGRAGELFF. CDR3 coding DNA: TGTGCCAGCAGCTTGAGCGGGAGAGCCGGGGAGCTGTTTTTT. The V gene is TRBV7-2, the J gene TRBJ2-2; 8 nucleotides agree with TRBD2. The CDR3 is 14 amino acids. Trimming at V came to 3 bases and at J to 6 bases, leaving 3 bases not matched to a gene. Per the germline V gene, CDR1 is SGHTA and CDR2 is FQGNSA.

This clone was seen only a few times. The chain employs TRBV19 and TRBJ1-5; D not certain. The CDR3 runs 19 residues. V lost 9 bases to trimming and J lost 0 bases, with 27 bases between them. Germline CDR1 LNHDA, CDR2 SQIVND (reference sequence). As DNA, the CDR3 is TGTGCCAGCCATCGCCCCGCCACAGTTACAAAGGATAGCAATCAGCCCCAGCATTTT. This translates into CASHRPATVTKDSNQPQHF.

As DNA, the CDR3 is TGCGCCAGCAGACTTGGGACAGGGGAGGACACTGAAGCTTTCTTT. Amino acids: CASRLGTGEDTEAFF. This chain links TRBV5-1 with TRBJ1-1, with 10 bases identical to TRBD1. CDR1 is SGHRS, CDR2 YFSETQ, per germline. Trimming took 5 bases from V and 3 from J; bases not matched to a gene: 7. This CDR3 is 15 amino acids long.

This clone was observed once. The genes are TRBV19 and TRBJ2-7; weak D call: TRBD1 (6 bases). The CDR3 contains 17 residues. Germline CDR1 and CDR2: LNHDA and SQIVND (reference sequence). The ends were cut back, 2 bases at V and 0 bases at J, with 17 bases in the middle. DNA for the CDR3: TGTGCCAGTAGTATAAGGCCCACGTCAGGGGACTCCTACGAGCAGTACTTC. Translating it yields CASSIRPTSGDSYEQYF. The whole variable domain, filled in from reference TRBV19 and TRBJ2-7, reads DGGITQSPKYLFRKEGQNVTLSCEQNLNHDAMYWYRQDPGQGLRLIYYSQIVNDFQKGDIAEGYSVSREKKESFPLTVTSAQKNPTAFYLCASSIRPTSGDSYEQYFGPGTRLTVT.

This clone was found a few times. The V gene is TRBV5-1, the J gene TRBJ2-7; perhaps TRBD2 as D (5 bases). The V gene lost 3 bases and the J gene lost 1 base, with 11 bases spanning the gap. Germline V gene lookup returns CDR1 SGHRS and CDR2 YFSETQ. The CDR3 loop spans 14 amino acids. The CDR3 spells CASSSLGDSYEQYF. The CDR3 DNA reads as TGCGCCAGCAGCTCGCTCGGGGATTCCTACGAGCAGTACTTC.